The rows below give T cell receptor beta chains drawn from one sample of a study of cytomegalovirus exposure and HLA in healthy donors. Generated by immunoSEQ multiplex PCR, the TCRdb table keeps only in-frame clones and is missing some. The sample comprises about 190,000 clones, around 79% of which are singletons, and roughly 1.5% rests with the top ten. Specimen: PBMCs. The origin of the receptors is a woman in her forties or fifties in good health and CMV-seronegative. Each CDR3 is given with its conserved first and last residue. D genes are given only for firm matches. A row's size may be missing; if present it is once, few, many or a size class.

j_call	v_call	clone_size	d_call	cdr3_nt	cdr3_aa
TRBJ2-7	TRBV18	-	TRBD1	TGTGCCAGCTCACCGAGGACAGGGATAACAGGCGAGCAGTACTTC	CASSPRTGITGEQYF
TRBJ2-5	TRBV19	-	-	TGTGCCAGTAGGAGGACATATCAAGAGACCCAGTACTTC	CASRRTYQETQYF
TRBJ1-5	TRBV7-2	-	-	TGTGCCAGCAGCCCCGGGGGTCAGCCCCAGCATTTT	CASSPGGQPQHF
TRBJ1-1	TRBV18	-	-	TGTGCCAGCTCACCAGGACGGGGAAACACTGAAGCTTTCTTT	CASSPGRGNTEAFF
TRBJ1-5	TRBV10-3	few	-	TGTGCCATCGGGGGCAGCCTTAATCAGCCCCAGCATTTT	CAIGGSLNQPQHF
TRBJ2-3	TRBV10-1	-	TRBD2	TGCGCCAGCAGTGAGTCGGAGCGGGGGGGTAATTATACGCAGTATTTT	CASSESERGGNYTQYF
TRBJ2-2	TRBV7-9	-	-	TGTGCCAGCAGCTTCGAGGTGGGGCTCACCGGGGAGCTGTTTTTT	CASSFEVGLTGELFF
TRBJ2-3	TRBV6-1	-	TRBD2	TGTGCCAGCAGTCGGACTAGCAGGGCAGATACGCAGTATTTT	CASSRTSRADTQYF
TRBJ1-4	TRBV19	-	TRBD1	TGTGCCAGTAGTATCGCGGGGGACAGGGTTCTCCGGATTTTT	CASSIAGDRVLRIF
TRBJ1-2	TRBV4-3	-	TRBD1	TGCGCCAGCAGCCAAGACGGGACAGGGCCATACTATGGCTACACCTTC	CASSQDGTGPYYGYTF
TRBJ2-1	TRBV9	-	TRBD2	TGTGCCAGCAGCGACCGCTTTACTAGCGCAGAGACTTACAATGAGCAGTTCTTC	CASSDRFTSAETYNEQFF
TRBJ1-5	TRBV7-2	-	TRBD1	TGTGCCAGCAGCTATGAGGGGGCTCAGCCCCAGCATTTT	CASSYEGAQPQHF
TRBJ2-7	TRBV5-1	-	TRBD2	TGCGCCAGCAGCTTTGGCGGGAGCTCCTACGAGCAGTACTTC	CASSFGGSSYEQYF
TRBJ2-5	TRBV7-9	-	-	TGTGCCAGCAGCTTAACCAGGATCCAAGAGACCCAGTACTTC	CASSLTRIQETQYF
TRBJ2-2	TRBV2	-	TRBD2	TGTGCCAGCAGCCCATTCGGACTAGCGCTCACCGGGGAGCTGTTTTTT	CASSPFGLALTGELFF
TRBJ2-7	TRBV6-5	-	-	TGTGCCAGCAGTCTAGGACAGCGCTACGAGCAGTACTTC	CASSLGQRYEQYF
TRBJ1-1	TRBV10-3	-	TRBD1	TGTGCCATCAGCCGGACAGGGATGAACACTGAAGCTTTCTTT	CAISRTGMNTEAFF
TRBJ2-3	TRBV29-1	once	TRBD1	TGCAGCGTTGCGGACAGGGGGCGCACAGATATGCAGTATTTT	CSVADRGRTDMQYF
TRBJ1-1	TRBV5-4	-	TRBD1	TGTGCCAGCAGACCGGACAGGACAGGGATTAACACTGAAGCTTTCTTT	CASRPDRTGINTEAFF
TRBJ1-1	TRBV4-1	few	TRBD1	TGCGCCAGCAGCCAAGACGGACAGGTGAGGGCTGAAGCTTTCTTT	CASSQDGQVRAEAFF
TRBJ2-4	TRBV5-1	-	-	TGCGCCAGCAGCATCAACGGACAGAAAAACATTCAGTACTTC	CASSINGQKNIQYF
TRBJ2-1	TRBV9	-	TRBD2	TGTGCCAGCAGCGTAGCGTCTGCGGGAGCCTCCTATGAGCAGTTCTTC	CASSVASAGASYEQFF
TRBJ2-7	TRBV5-1	-	-	TGCGCCAGCAGCTTGGCTGGACAAACCGAGCAGTACTTC	CASSLAGQTEQYF
TRBJ1-2	TRBV28	-	TRBD1	TGTGCCAGCAGTTCGGGGACAGTCAACTATGGCTACACCTTC	CASSSGTVNYGYTF
TRBJ2-3	TRBV7-2	-	-	TGTGCCAGCAGCTTAGCAATCCAGGGGTCAGATACGCAGTATTTT	CASSLAIQGSDTQYF